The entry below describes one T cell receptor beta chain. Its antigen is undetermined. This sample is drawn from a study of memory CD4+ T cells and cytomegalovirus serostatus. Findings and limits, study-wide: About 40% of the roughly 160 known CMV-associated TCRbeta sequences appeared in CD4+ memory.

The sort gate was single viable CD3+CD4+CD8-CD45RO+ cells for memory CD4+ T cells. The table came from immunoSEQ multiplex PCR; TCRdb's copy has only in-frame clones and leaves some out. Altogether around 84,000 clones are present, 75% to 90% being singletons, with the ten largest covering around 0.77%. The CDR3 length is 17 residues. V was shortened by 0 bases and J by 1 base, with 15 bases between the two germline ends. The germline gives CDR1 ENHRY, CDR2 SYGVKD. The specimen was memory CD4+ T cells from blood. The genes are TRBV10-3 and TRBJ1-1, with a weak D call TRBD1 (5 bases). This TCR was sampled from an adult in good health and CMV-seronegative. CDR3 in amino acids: CAISESVGRVTNTEAFF. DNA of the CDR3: TGTGCCATCAGTGAGTCGGTCGGCAGGGTGACGAACACTGAAGCTTTCTTT.